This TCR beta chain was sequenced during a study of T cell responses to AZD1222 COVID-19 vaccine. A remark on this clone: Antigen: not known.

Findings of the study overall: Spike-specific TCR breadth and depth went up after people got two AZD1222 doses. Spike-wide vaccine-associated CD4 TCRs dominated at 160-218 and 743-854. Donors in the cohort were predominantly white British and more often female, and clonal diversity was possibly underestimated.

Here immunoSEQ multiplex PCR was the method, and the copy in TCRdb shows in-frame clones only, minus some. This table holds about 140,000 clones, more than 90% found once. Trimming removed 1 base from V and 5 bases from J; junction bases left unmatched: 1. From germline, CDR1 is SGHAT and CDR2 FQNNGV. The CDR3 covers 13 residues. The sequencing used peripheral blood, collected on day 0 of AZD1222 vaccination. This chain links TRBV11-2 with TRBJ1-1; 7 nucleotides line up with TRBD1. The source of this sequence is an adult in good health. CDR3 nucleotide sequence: TGTGCCAGCAGCTTAGCCAGGGGGACTGAAGCTTTCTTT. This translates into CASSLARGTEAFF.